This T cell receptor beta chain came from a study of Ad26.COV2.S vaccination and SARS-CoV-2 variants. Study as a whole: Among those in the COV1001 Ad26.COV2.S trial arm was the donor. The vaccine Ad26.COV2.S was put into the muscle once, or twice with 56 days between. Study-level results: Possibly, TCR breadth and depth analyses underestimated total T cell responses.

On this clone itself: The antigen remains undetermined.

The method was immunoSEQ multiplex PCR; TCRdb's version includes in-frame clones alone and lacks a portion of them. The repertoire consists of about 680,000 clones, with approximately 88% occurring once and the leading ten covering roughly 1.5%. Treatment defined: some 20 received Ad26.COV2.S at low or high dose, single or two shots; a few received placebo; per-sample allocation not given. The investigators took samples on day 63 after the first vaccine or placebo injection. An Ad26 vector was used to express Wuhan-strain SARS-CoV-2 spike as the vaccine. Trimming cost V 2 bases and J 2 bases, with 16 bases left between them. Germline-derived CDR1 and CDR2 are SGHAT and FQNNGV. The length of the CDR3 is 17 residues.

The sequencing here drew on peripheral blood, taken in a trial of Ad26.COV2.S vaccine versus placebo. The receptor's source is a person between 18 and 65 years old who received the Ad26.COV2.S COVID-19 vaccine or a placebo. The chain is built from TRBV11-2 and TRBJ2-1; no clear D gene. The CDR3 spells CASSLIIGVRPYNEQFF. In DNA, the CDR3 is TGTGCCAGCAGCTTAATTATCGGAGTTCGACCCTACAATGAGCAGTTCTTC.